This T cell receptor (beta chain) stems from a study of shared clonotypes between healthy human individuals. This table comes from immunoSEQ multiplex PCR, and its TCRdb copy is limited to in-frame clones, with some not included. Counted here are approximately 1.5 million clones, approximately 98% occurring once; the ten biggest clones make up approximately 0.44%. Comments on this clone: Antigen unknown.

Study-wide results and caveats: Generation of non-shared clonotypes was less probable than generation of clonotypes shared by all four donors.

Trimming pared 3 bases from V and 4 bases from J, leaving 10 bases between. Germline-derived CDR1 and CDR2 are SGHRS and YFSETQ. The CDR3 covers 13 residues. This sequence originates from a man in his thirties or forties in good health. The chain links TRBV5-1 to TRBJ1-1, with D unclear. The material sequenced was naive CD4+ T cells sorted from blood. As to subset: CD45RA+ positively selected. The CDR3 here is CASSYGRATEAFF. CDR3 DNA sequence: TGCGCCAGCAGCTATGGACGAGCCACTGAAGCTTTCTTT.